This TCR beta chain comes out of a study of blood T cell repertoires in COVID-19. At the level of the study: Acute-phase and convalescent COVID-19 samples originated in the United States, Italy and Spain. The analysed material was cDNA or gDNA that came from T cells, B-cell-depleted T cells, or PBMCs.

Authors' processing steps: Estimation of nucleated cell counts was performed using reference gene primer amplification. TCRdb's copy holds only in-frame clones and misses some; the assay was immunoSEQ multiplex PCR. V and J calls and clone size are those listed in that table; D and trimming were worked out from the DNA. The table has fewer than 250,000 clones, 88% seen once; the top ten hold about 1.7%. The CDR3 contains 12 residues. CDR1 and CDR2 (germline): SGHTA, FQGTGA. V was pared by 1 base and J by 4 bases, with 4 bases between. The gene calls are TRBV7-3 and TRBJ2-5; no clear D gene. Sample: peripheral blood. The clonotype comes from a man in his 70s with acute or convalescent COVID-19. The CDR3 DNA follows: TGTGCCAGCAGCTTAAACGGAGAGACCCAGTACTTC. It specifies CASSLNGETQYF. Variable domain in full (rest from reference TRBV7-3 and TRBJ2-5): GAGVSQTPSNKVTEKGKYVELRCDPISGHTALYWYRQSLGQGPEFLIYFQGTGAADDSGLPNDRFFAVRPEGSVSTLKIQRTERGDSAVYLCASSLNGETQYFGPGTRLLVL.